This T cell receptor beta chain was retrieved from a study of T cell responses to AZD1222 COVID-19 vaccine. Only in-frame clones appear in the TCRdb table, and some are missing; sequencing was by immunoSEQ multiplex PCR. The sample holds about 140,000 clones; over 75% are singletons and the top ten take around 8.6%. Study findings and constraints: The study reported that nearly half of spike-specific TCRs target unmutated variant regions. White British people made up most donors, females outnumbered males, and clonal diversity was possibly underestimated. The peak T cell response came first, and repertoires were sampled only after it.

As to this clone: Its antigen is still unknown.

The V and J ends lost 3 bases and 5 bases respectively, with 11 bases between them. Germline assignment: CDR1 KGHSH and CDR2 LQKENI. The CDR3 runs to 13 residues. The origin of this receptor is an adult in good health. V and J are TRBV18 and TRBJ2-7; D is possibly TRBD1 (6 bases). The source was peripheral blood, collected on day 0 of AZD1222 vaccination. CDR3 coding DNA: TGTGCCAGCTCACCTAACAGGGTTAACGAGCAGTACTTC. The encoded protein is CASSPNRVNEQYF.